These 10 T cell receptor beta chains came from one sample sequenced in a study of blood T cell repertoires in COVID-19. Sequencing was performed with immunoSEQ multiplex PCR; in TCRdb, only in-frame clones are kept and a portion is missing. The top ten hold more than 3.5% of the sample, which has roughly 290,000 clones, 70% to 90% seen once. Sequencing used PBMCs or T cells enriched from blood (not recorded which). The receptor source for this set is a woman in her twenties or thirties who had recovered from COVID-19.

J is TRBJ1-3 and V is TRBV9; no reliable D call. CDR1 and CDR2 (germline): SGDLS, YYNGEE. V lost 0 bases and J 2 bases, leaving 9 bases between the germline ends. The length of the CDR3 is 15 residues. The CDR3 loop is CASSVAGGPGNTIYF. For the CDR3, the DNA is TGTGCCAGCAGCGTAGCTGGAGGGCCTGGAAACACCATATATTTT. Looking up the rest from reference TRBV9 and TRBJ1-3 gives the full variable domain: DSGVTQTPKHLITATGQRVTLRCSPRSGDLSVYWYQQSLDQGLQFLIQYYNGEERAKGNILERFSAQQFPDLHSELNLSSLELGDSALYFCASSVAGGPGNTIYFGEGSWLTVV.

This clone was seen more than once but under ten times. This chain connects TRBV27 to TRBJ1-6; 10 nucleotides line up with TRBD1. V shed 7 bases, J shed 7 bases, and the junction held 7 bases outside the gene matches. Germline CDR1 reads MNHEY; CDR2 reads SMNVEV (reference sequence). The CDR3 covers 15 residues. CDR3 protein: CASTRGTGANSPLHF. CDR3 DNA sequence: TGTGCCAGCACCCGAGGGACAGGGGCCAATTCACCCCTCCACTTT.

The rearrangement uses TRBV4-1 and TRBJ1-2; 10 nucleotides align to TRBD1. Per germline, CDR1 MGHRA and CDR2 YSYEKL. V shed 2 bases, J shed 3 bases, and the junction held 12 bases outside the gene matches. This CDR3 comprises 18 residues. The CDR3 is CASSQKGQGSISHYGYTF. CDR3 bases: TGCGCCAGCAGCCAAAAGGGACAGGGGTCTATATCTCACTATGGCTACACCTTC.

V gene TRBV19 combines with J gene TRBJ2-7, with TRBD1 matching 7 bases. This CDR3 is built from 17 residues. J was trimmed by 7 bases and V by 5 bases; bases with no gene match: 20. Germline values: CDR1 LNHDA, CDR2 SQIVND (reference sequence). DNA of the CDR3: TGTGCCAGTAGTGGGACGACAGGGCGTGGGGCTGCGGTTGAGCAGTACTTC. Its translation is CASSGTTGRGAAVEQYF.

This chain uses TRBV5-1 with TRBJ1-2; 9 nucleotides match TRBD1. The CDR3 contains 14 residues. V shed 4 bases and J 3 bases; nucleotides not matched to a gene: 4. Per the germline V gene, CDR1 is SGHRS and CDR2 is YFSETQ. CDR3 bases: TGCGCCAGCAGCCGACAGGGGGTGGACTATGGCTACACCTTC. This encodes CASSRQGVDYGYTF.

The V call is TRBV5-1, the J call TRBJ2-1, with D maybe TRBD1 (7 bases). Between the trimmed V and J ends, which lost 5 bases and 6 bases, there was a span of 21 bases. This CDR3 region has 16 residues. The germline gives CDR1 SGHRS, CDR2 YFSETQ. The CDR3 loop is CASRGQGGVFFNEQFF. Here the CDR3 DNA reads TGCGCCAGCAGGGGCCAGGGGGGAGTTTTTTTCAATGAGCAGTTCTTC. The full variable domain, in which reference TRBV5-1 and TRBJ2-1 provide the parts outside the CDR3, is KAGVTQTPRYLIKTRGQQVTLSCSPISGHRSVSWYQQTPGQGLQFLFEYFSETQRNKGNFPGRFSGRQFSNSRSEMNVSTLELGDSALYLCASRGQGGVFFNEQFFGPGTRLTVL.

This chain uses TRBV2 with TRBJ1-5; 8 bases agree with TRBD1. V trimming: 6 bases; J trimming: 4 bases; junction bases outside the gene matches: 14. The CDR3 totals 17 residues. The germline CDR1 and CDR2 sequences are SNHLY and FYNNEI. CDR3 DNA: TGTGCCAGCAGGGGCCAAATCGGACAGGGAGGAAATCAGCCCCAGCATTTT. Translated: CASRGQIGQGGNQPQHF.

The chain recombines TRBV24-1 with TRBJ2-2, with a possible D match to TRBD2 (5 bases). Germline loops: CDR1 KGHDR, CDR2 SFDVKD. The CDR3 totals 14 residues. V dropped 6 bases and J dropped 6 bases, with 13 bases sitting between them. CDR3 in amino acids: CATSLEGLAGELFF. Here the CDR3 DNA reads TGTGCCACCAGTTTAGAGGGTTTGGCCGGGGAGCTGTTTTTT.

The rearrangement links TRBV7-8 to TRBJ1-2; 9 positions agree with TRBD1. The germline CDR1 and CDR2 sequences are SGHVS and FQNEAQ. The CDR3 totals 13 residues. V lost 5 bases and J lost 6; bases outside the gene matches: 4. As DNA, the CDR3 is TGTGCCAGCAGCCGAGGACAGGGGAATGGCTACACCTTC. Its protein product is CASSRGQGNGYTF.

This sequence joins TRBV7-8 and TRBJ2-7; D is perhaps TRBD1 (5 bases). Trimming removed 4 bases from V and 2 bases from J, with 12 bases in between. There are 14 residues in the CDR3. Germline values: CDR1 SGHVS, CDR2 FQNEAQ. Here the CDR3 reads CASSSQGSTYEQYF. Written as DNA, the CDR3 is TGTGCCAGCAGCTCCCAGGGCTCCACCTACGAGCAGTACTTC.